The next 21 T cell receptor beta chains were all read from a single sample in a study of shared clonotypes between healthy human individuals. Clones were read by immunoSEQ multiplex PCR, and TCRdb kept only the in-frame ones, dropping some. This sample has a few million clones, with nearly 97% found just once. Sequencing was done on a sample of naive CD4+ T cells sorted from blood. The subset here: CD45RA+ positively selected. The receptors derive from a man between 18 and 35 years old in good health.

Remarks on this clone: The sample has other DNA sequences that encode this CDR3 too. The genes are TRBV5-6 and TRBJ1-2; D is unresolved. The CDR3 loop spans 13 amino acids. The germline gives CDR1 SGHDT, CDR2 YYEEEE. The V end was cut by 0 bases, the J end by 3 bases, with 6 bases between. The CDR3 sequence: CASSLAADYGYTF. CDR3 DNA sequence: TGTGCCAGCAGCTTGGCGGCAGACTATGGCTACACCTTC.

The chain is built from TRBV5-1 and TRBJ1-1; weak D call: TRBD1 (5 bases). Germline values: CDR1 SGHRS, CDR2 YFSETQ. The CDR3 runs 14 residues. V lost 4 bases, J lost 1 base, and 11 bases lay in between. CDR3 sequence reads: CASSPNTGNTEAFF. Written as DNA, the CDR3 is TGCGCCAGCAGCCCAAATACAGGGAACACTGAAGCTTTCTTT.

V gene TRBV12-5 combines with J gene TRBJ2-1; tentative D call: TRBD1 (5 bases). This CDR3 is 15 amino acids long. Trimming stripped 0 bases from V and 1 base from J, with 7 bases between. Per the germline V gene, CDR1 is LGHNT and CDR2 is FRNRAP. For the CDR3, the DNA is TGTGCTAGTGGTTTGGTAGGGGATTCCTACAATGAGCAGTTCTTC. It yields the protein CASGLVGDSYNEQFF.

The genes are TRBV5-1 and TRBJ2-5; D is unresolved. CDR3 length: 13 amino acids. The V end was cut by 3 bases, the J end by 4 bases, with 10 bases between. Germline CDR1 and CDR2: SGHRS and YFSETQ. CDR3 DNA: TGCGCCAGCAGCTCCCCCCCCGGAGAGACCCAGTACTTC. Translated: CASSSPPGETQYF.

The chain joins TRBV7-2 to TRBJ1-2; the D gene is possibly TRBD1 (6 bases). Germline V gives CDR1 SGHTA, CDR2 FQGNSA. V was trimmed by 4 bases and J by 8 bases, leaving 14 bases between them. CDR3 length: 13 residues. The CDR3 protein is CASSSGQRKGYTF. The DNA for the CDR3 is TGTGCCAGCAGCTCCGGACAGAGGAAAGGCTACACCTTC.

CDR3 region: CAWALAGETYEQYF. The CDR3 DNA reads as TGTGCCTGGGCTCTAGCGGGGGAAACCTACGAGCAGTACTTC. The rearrangement uses TRBV30 and TRBJ2-7, with 10 positions matching TRBD2. Germline CDR1 reads GTSNPN; CDR2 reads SVGIG (reference sequence). This CDR3 is 14 amino acids long. The junction had 6 bases not matched to a gene; V was cut back by 5 bases and J by 2 bases.

The V call is TRBV2, the J call TRBJ2-5, with D tentatively TRBD1 or TRBD2 (5 bases each). Germline-derived CDR1 and CDR2 are SNHLY and FYNNEI. Trimming took off 3 bases at V and 5 bases at J, with 10 bases between the two ends. The CDR3 runs to 13 residues. The CDR3 DNA reads as TGTGCCAGCAGTGACGGGGCATTGGAGACCCAGTACTTC. Its translation: CASSDGALETQYF.

V and J are TRBV27 and TRBJ1-5, with D possibly TRBD1 on 5 matching bases. CDR1 is MNHEY and CDR2 is SMNVEV in the germline V gene (reference sequence). V lost 6 bases and J 0 bases, leaving 12 bases between the germline ends. This CDR3 is built from 15 residues. The CDR3 reads CASRKGRLSNQPQHF. The CDR3 nucleotides read TGTGCCAGCAGAAAGGGACGCCTTAGCAATCAGCCCCAGCATTTT.

The chain couples TRBV27 to TRBJ2-5; weak D call: TRBD2 (5 bases). Per the germline V gene, CDR1 is MNHEY and CDR2 is SMNVEV (reference sequence). The CDR3 length is 14 residues. Trimming removed 8 bases at V and 5 bases at J, with 18 bases between. In DNA form, the CDR3 reads TGTGCCAGCGCCCACCCCGGGGTGATGGAGACCCAGTACTTC. This translates into CASAHPGVMETQYF.

The chain joins TRBV7-6 to TRBJ2-2; TRBD2 is a possible D gene (6 bases). The V gene's germline CDR1 is SGHVS and CDR2 FNYEAQ. This CDR3 spans 15 amino acids. V was trimmed by 2 bases and J by 2 bases, leaving 9 bases between them. CDR3 amino acids: CASSLSSGNTGELFF. CDR3 sequence (DNA): TGTGCCAGCAGCTTAAGTAGCGGTAACACCGGGGAGCTGTTTTTT.

A remark on this clone: The same CDR3 also results from other DNA sequences found in this sample. This sequence joins TRBV2 and TRBJ1-5, with no clear D. V was clipped by 4 bases and J by 1 base, with 11 bases between them. Germline V CDR1 and CDR2: SNHLY, FYNNEI. The CDR3 runs to 15 residues. The CDR3 spells CASSGDRVSNQPQHF. The CDR3 nucleotides are TGTGCCAGCAGTGGTGATAGGGTAAGCAATCAGCCCCAGCATTTT.

The chain has TRBV19 and TRBJ1-5, with D unresolved. CDR3 size: 15 residues. Per the germline V gene, CDR1 is LNHDA and CDR2 is SQIVND (reference sequence). The V end was cut by 8 bases, the J end by 0 bases, with 14 bases between. CDR3 sequence reads: CASRREENSNQPQHF. Written as DNA, the CDR3 is TGTGCCAGTCGACGCGAGGAGAATAGCAATCAGCCCCAGCATTTT.

The V call is TRBV10-3, the J call TRBJ2-2, with unresolved D. The germline V and J ends were trimmed by 9 bases and 4 bases, with 9 bases remaining between them. The germline CDR1 and CDR2 sequences are ENHRY and SYGVKD. The CDR3 has 12 amino acids. CDR3 loop: CAITDGTGELFF. As DNA, the CDR3 is TGTGCCATAACGGACGGCACCGGGGAGCTGTTTTTT.

The chain combines TRBV18 with TRBJ1-2, with 7 bases that match TRBD1. V lost 2 bases to trimming and J lost 7 bases; unmatched junction nucleotides: 4. Germline values: CDR1 KGHSH, CDR2 LQKENI. The CDR3 is 13 residues long. The CDR3 nucleotides read TGTGCCAGCTCACCAACCTGGACAGGTGGCTACACCTTC. This sequence encodes CASSPTWTGGYTF.

This clone was recorded once. The same CDR3 also results from other DNA sequences found in this sample. The CDR3 coding sequence is TGTGCCAGCAGCGTCGGACCGGGAGGAGGCACTGAAGCTTTCTTT. Residues: CASSVGPGGGTEAFF. V is TRBV9 and J is TRBJ1-1; no clear D gene. The germline CDR1 and CDR2 sequences are SGDLS and YYNGEE. The length of the CDR3 is 15 residues. Trimming shortened V by 2 bases and J by 4 bases, and 15 bases separated the two germline ends.

In DNA form, the CDR3 reads TGTGCCAGCAGCGTCCTAGCGAGTAATGAGCAGTTCTTC. The encoded protein is CASSVLASNEQFF. The chain has TRBV6-6 and TRBJ2-1; D is possibly TRBD2 (6 bases). The CDR3 has 13 residues. V gave up 6 bases and J gave up 7 bases, with 13 bases separating them. Germline V gene sequence: CDR1 MNHNY, CDR2 SVGAGI (reference sequence).

This clone was counted a single time. The genes are TRBV6-1 and TRBJ2-3; D remains ambiguous. Germline V gene data show CDR1 as MNHNS and CDR2 as SASEGT. The ends were cut back, 6 bases at V and 1 base at J, with 14 bases in the middle. This CDR3 spans 15 amino acids. The CDR3 here is CASSWPGRGTDTQYF. The CDR3 nucleotides are TGTGCCAGCAGCTGGCCCGGACGGGGCACAGATACGCAGTATTTT.

The CDR3, as DNA: TGTGCCAGCAGCTCGCCACTGGCGCAGGGTGTACGAGGGCAGTACTTC. This codes for CASSSPLAQGVRGQYF. The V and J genes are TRBV5-6 and TRBJ2-7; D possibly corresponds to TRBD1 (5 bases). V was trimmed by 3 bases and J by 9 bases, leaving 25 bases between them. Germline V gene lookup returns CDR1 SGHDT and CDR2 YYEEEE. The CDR3 contains 16 residues.

The J gene is TRBJ1-5, the V gene TRBV6-1, with D unclear. The CDR3 is 14 residues long. Per germline, CDR1 MNHNS and CDR2 SASEGT. The germline V and J ends were trimmed by 6 bases and 5 bases, with 14 bases remaining between them. The CDR3 is CASRAAGLHQPQHF. The CDR3 coding sequence is TGTGCCAGCAGGGCAGCCGGCCTGCATCAGCCCCAGCATTTT.

The J gene is TRBJ1-1, the V gene TRBV6-4, with TRBD1 matching 9 bases. The CDR3 has 14 amino acids. The germline V gene has CDR1 MRHNA and CDR2 SNTAGT. Trimming at V came to 3 bases and at J to 3 bases, leaving 2 bases not matched to a gene. Here the CDR3 reads CASSEWDRDTEAFF. DNA for the CDR3: TGTGCCAGCAGTGAATGGGACAGGGACACTGAAGCTTTCTTT.

This rearrangement joins TRBV2 to TRBJ2-1; 8 bases agree with TRBD2. The CDR3 is made up of 14 amino acids. Trimming cost V 11 bases and J 5 bases; bases outside gene matches: 11. Germline assignment: CDR1 SNHLY and CDR2 FYNNEI. The CDR3 spells CAGSRLALHNEQFF. The CDR3 DNA follows: TGTGCCGGGTCAAGACTAGCGCTCCACAATGAGCAGTTCTTC.